The T cell receptor beta chain described here comes from a study of blood T cells in healthy people across ages. A second PCR, run for roughly 7 to 11 cycles, used a sample-barcoded 5' primer plus a J-beta primer mix. All cDNA molecules were each tagged by a template-switch adaptor with 12 random nucleotides. From the 5' RACE reads, TCRdb called clonotypes with MiXCR, one entry per CDR3 protein. The sample includes around 690,000 distinct CDR3 sequences, under 70% of them seen just once. Findings and caveats of the study: The study could not conclusively compare naive and antigen-experienced cells, given its unsorted PBMCs. Any changes in expanded clonotypes were possibly confounded, as donor CMV status remained unknown. Estimated diversity across one million T cells was deemed an underestimate.

As to this clonotype: The antigen is undetermined.

What was sequenced was blood. The receptor's source is a man aged 60 to 75 in good health.

This chain's CDR3 is CASSLAVWGSTDTQYF. The CDR3, as DNA: TGCGCCAGCAGCTTGGCGGTCTGGGGAAGCACAGATACGCAGTATTTT. The chain uses TRBV5-1 and TRBJ2-3; D unresolved. Trimming left V 0 bases short and J 0 bases short, with 11 bases between. The CDR3 has 16 residues. Germline V gene lookup returns CDR1 SGHRS and CDR2 YFSETQ.